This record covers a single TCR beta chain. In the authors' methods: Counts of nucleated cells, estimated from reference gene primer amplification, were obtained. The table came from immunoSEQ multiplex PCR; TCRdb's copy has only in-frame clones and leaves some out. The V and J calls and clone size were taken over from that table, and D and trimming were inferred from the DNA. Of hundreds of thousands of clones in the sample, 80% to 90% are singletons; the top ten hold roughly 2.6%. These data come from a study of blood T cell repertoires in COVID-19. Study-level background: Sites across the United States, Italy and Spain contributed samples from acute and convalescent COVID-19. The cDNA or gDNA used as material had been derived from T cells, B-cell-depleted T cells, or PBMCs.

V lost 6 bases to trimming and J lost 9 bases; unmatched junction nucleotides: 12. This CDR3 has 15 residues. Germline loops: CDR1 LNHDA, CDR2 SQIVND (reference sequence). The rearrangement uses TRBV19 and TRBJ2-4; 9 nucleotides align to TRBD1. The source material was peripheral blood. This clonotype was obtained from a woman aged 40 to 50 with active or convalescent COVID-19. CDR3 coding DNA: TGTGCCAGTAGCGAACGGACAGGGGCCTCTCCCATTCAGTACTTC. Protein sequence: CASSERTGASPIQYF.